These 10 T cell receptor beta chains originate from one sample sequenced in a study of control samples from healthy donors and cancer patients. Generated by immunoSEQ multiplex PCR, the TCRdb table keeps only in-frame clones and is missing some. The sample records some 120,000 clones, around 96% being singletons. The sample was blood. These receptors were obtained from a man aged 30 to 45 in good health.

The chain recombines TRBV9 with TRBJ2-5; perhaps TRBD1 as D (6 bases). The CDR3 extends over 16 amino acids. Trimming removed 0 bases at V and 5 bases at J, with 17 bases between. CDR1 SGDLS and CDR2 YYNGEE come from the germline V gene. CDR3 in amino acids: CASSVDPGVTRETQYF. The CDR3 bases are TGTGCCAGCAGCGTAGACCCAGGGGTAACGCGGGAGACCCAGTACTTC.

The chain employs TRBV4-3 and TRBJ1-3, with TRBD1 matching 8 bases. This CDR3 region has 16 residues. CDR1 and CDR2 from the germline V gene are LGHNA and YSLEER. The J segment lost 4 bases and the V segment lost 6 bases, leaving 11 bases of the junction unmatched. The CDR3 DNA sequence: TGCGCCAGCAGTCTCAGACTCGGGACAGGCGGAAACACCATATATTTT. It translates to CASSLRLGTGGNTIYF.

The rearrangement joins TRBV5-5 to TRBJ2-3, with unresolved D. The V gene lost 4 bases and the J gene lost 3 bases, with 12 bases spanning the gap. CDR1 is SGHKS and CDR2 is YYEKEE in the germline V gene (reference sequence). This CDR3 has 14 residues. The CDR3: CASSALLGTDTQYF. The CDR3 DNA follows: TGTGCCAGCAGCGCACTTCTAGGTACAGATACGCAGTATTTT.

This chain uses TRBV6-5 with TRBJ1-1; 11 nucleotides agree with TRBD1. The CDR3 spans 14 residues. With 7 bases clipped from V and 4 bases from J, the junction kept 5 bases outside the gene matches. CDR1 MNHEY and CDR2 SVGAGI come from the germline V gene. CDR3 bases: TGTGCCAGCAAATCCGGGACAGGGGGCACTGAAGCTTTCTTT. It is translated as CASKSGTGGTEAFF.

J is TRBJ1-6 and V is TRBV13; D might be TRBD1 (5 bases). Trimming pared 5 bases from V and 2 bases from J, leaving 19 bases between. CDR3 size: 18 residues. Germline CDR1 PRHDT, CDR2 FYEKMQ (reference sequence). The CDR3 coding sequence is TGTGCCAGCAGCACCTACAGGCCCCAGGCCCCCTATAATTCACCCCTCCACTTT. This translates into CASSTYRPQAPYNSPLHF.

The chain carries TRBV5-4 and TRBJ2-3, with 7 bases fitting TRBD2. Germline-derived CDR1 and CDR2 are SGHNT and YYREEE (reference sequence). V was clipped by 4 bases and J by 2 bases; unmatched bases: 1. CDR3 length: 13 amino acids. The CDR3, as DNA: TGTGCCAGCAGCGCGGGAGTCACAGATACGCAGTATTTT. Translated, it gives CASSAGVTDTQYF.

The DNA for the CDR3 is TGTGCCAGCAGCGCTGGACCAAACTATGGCTACACCTTC. It yields the protein CASSAGPNYGYTF. V is TRBV5-8 and J is TRBJ1-2; D is ambiguous. V lost 4 bases to trimming and J lost 2 bases, with 9 bases between them. From germline, CDR1 is SGHTS and CDR2 YDEGEE. This CDR3 has 13 amino acids.

This CDR3 is CASSLIPGGAEAFF. In DNA, the CDR3 is TGTGCCAGCAGTCTAATCCCGGGAGGGGCTGAAGCTTTCTTT. The chain joins TRBV6-2 or TRBV6-3 to TRBJ1-1; tentatively, D is TRBD1 (5 bases). The V end was cut by 5 bases, the J end by 6 bases, with 16 bases between. The CDR3 consists of 14 residues. Germline values: CDR1 MNHEY, CDR2 SVGEGT.

The V and J genes are TRBV5-1 and TRBJ2-7; D is possibly TRBD1 (5 bases). The CDR3 sequence is 13 residues long. Trimming removed 1 base from V and 3 bases from J, with 8 bases in between. Germline assignment: CDR1 SGHRS and CDR2 YFSETQ. This CDR3 is CASSLNQGYEQYF. CDR3 coding DNA: TGCGCCAGCAGCTTGAATCAGGGCTACGAGCAGTACTTC.

This clone has only one observation. This sequence joins TRBV7-9 and TRBJ2-7; TRBD1 aligns across 7 bases. The CDR3 length is 15 residues. Germline trimming cut 6 bases from V and 3 bases from J; bases unmatched to any gene: 11. Germline CDR1 SEHNR, CDR2 FQNEAQ (reference sequence). The CDR3 DNA sequence: TGTGCCAGCAGTGGCTCAACAGGGGCTTTCTACGAGCAGTACTTC. Its protein is CASSGSTGAFYEQYF. Together with reference TRBV7-9 and TRBJ2-7, the CDR3 gives the full variable domain: DTGVSQNPRHKITKRGQNVTFRCDPISEHNRLYWYRQTLGQGPEFLTYFQNEAQLEKSRLLSDRFSAERPKGSFSTLEIQRTEQGDSAMYLCASSGSTGAFYEQYFGPGTRLTVT.